A single sample is the source of the 2 T cell receptor beta chains below, sequenced in a study of T cells in Graves' hyperthyroidism and ophthalmopathy. Template material for amplifying TCR beta CDR3 regions consisted of RNA transcripts. A first-round RT-PCR of the TCR CDR3 used the HTBI primer set. TCRdb used MiXCR to reprocess the multiplex PCR reads, holding one entry per CDR3 protein. The data hold 300,000 to 450,000 distinct CDR3 sequences, with about 13% observed a single time. Sequencing used blood. Receptors were obtained from a man aged 25-40 years with Graves' hyperthyroidism that later progressed to Graves' ophthalmopathy.

The J gene is TRBJ2-7, the V gene TRBV5-1; TRBD1 aligns across 7 bases. J lost 0 bases, V lost 3 bases, and 6 bases had no gene match. The length of the CDR3 is 15 residues. The germline gives CDR1 SGHRS, CDR2 YFSETQ. CDR3 sequence: CASSSKDRSSYEQYF. In DNA, the CDR3 is TGCGCCAGCAGCTCTAAGGACAGGAGCTCCTACGAGCAGTACTTC. The full variable domain, completed using reference TRBV5-1 and TRBJ2-7, is KAGVTQTPRYLIKTRGQQVTLSCSPISGHRSVSWYQQTPGQGLQFLFEYFSETQRNKGNFPGRFSGRQFSNSRSEMNVSTLELGDSALYLCASSSKDRSSYEQYFGPGTRLTVT.

This clonotype was seen ten or more times. This chain joins TRBV27 and TRBJ1-2, with D possibly TRBD1 on 6 matching bases. The CDR3 contains 13 residues. The V gene's germline CDR1 is MNHEY and CDR2 SMNVEV (reference sequence). Trimming removed 2 bases at V and 4 bases at J, with 8 bases between. DNA for the CDR3: TGTGCCAGCAGTTTAGGACAGACCTATGGCTACACCTTC. Translated: CASSLGQTYGYTF.